Below, 30 T cell receptor beta chains from the same sample are listed, as sequenced in a study of radiation and T cells in renal cell carcinoma. This sample's time point: blood 2 weeks post-SBRT. Treatment meaning: 15 Gy SBRT to primary tumor, nephrectomy 4 weeks later. The table came from immunoSEQ multiplex PCR; TCRdb's copy has only in-frame clones and leaves some out. Of some 58,000 clones in the sample, roughly 72% are singletons; the top ten hold over 6%. Specimen: blood, collected from a patient whose treatment included radiotherapy and nephrectomy. These receptors all come from a man aged 55 to 69 with renal cell carcinoma.

This chain links TRBV6-5 with TRBJ2-3; TRBD1 might be the D (5 bases). V lost 2 bases to trimming and J lost 4 bases, with 10 bases between them. Germline V gene sequence: CDR1 MNHEY, CDR2 SVGAGI. The CDR3 runs to 14 residues. The CDR3 bases are TGTGCCAGCAGTTACGGGGCAGGGTCAGATACGCAGTATTTT. It codes for CASSYGAGSDTQYF.

A few counts support this clone. This rearrangement joins TRBV7-9 to TRBJ2-5; D not certain. Trimming cost V 4 bases and J 4 bases, with 10 bases left between them. CDR1 and CDR2 from the germline V gene are SEHNR and FQNEAQ (reference sequence). CDR3 size: 13 residues. The CDR3 protein is CASSSPRRETQYF. The CDR3 DNA sequence: TGTGCCAGCAGCTCCCCTAGAAGAGAGACCCAGTACTTC.

This clone showed up just a few times. The rearrangement uses TRBV5-1 and TRBJ2-5; D assignment may be TRBD1 or TRBD2 (6 bases each). Germline lookup yields CDR1 SGHRS and CDR2 YFSETQ. The CDR3 is 15 residues long. Trimming stripped 4 bases from V and 1 base from J, with 14 bases between. The CDR3 here is CASSPIGGGQETQYF. The DNA for the CDR3 is TGCGCCAGCAGCCCCATCGGGGGCGGCCAAGAGACCCAGTACTTC.

The chain carries TRBV7-9 and TRBJ2-7; D is unclear. Trimming stripped 5 bases from V and 3 bases from J, with 11 bases between. In germline, CDR1 is SEHNR, CDR2 FQNEAQ (reference sequence). This CDR3 is 13 amino acids long. CDR3 bases: TGTGCCAGCAGCCCGAGCTGGGACTACGAGCAGTACTTC. Translation: CASSPSWDYEQYF.

The chain links TRBV4-2 to TRBJ2-7, with D possibly matching TRBD2 (6 bases). Looked up from germline, CDR1 is LGHNA and CDR2 is YNFKEQ. The ends were cut back, 1 base at V and 3 bases at J, with 13 bases in the middle. There are 15 residues in the CDR3. The CDR3 DNA follows: TGTGCCAGCAGCCAAGTTGGGGCGGGAAACTACGAGCAGTACGTC. Translation: CASSQVGAGNYEQYV.

The CDR3 reads CASGPGLRDNEQFF. CDR3 nucleotide sequence: TGTGCTAGTGGCCCGGGACTCAGAGACAATGAGCAGTTCTTC. J is TRBJ2-1 and V is TRBV12-5, with D possibly being TRBD2 (6 bases). The length of the CDR3 is 14 residues. V was cut by 6 bases and J by 5 bases, with 14 bases left in between. CDR1 is LGHNT, CDR2 FRNRAP, per germline.

The CDR3 nucleotides are TGTGCCAGTAGTATGGGCCGGGACCAAAACTACAATGAGCAGTTCTTC. Protein sequence: CASSMGRDQNYNEQFF. V gene TRBV19 combines with J gene TRBJ2-1, with D perhaps given as TRBD1 or TRBD2 (5 bases each). This CDR3 comprises 16 residues. V lost 3 bases to trimming and J lost 3 bases, with 15 bases between them. Germline V gives CDR1 LNHDA, CDR2 SQIVND (reference sequence).

In its sample, this clone was seen many times. The genes are TRBV6-1 and TRBJ2-2, with TRBD1 identical over 8 bases. Germline V lookup: CDR1 MNHNS, CDR2 SASEGT. The CDR3 contains 15 residues. Trimming removed 4 bases from V and 7 bases from J; junction bases left unmatched: 8. The CDR3 region is CASSAPTGVNGELFF. The CDR3 DNA reads as TGTGCCAGCAGTGCCCCGACAGGGGTAAACGGGGAGCTGTTTTTT.

The chain recombines TRBV9 with TRBJ2-7, with 8 bases that match TRBD2. This CDR3 comprises 15 residues. CDR1 is SGDLS, CDR2 YYNGEE, per germline. V lost 4 bases and J lost 2; bases outside the gene matches: 8. CDR3 sequence (DNA): TGTGCCAGCAGCACCGGACTAGCAGATCCCTACGAGCAGTACTTC. Translating gives CASSTGLADPYEQYF.

This chain links TRBV5-1 with TRBJ2-2, with 9 bases that match TRBD1. This CDR3 has 16 residues. V was clipped by 6 bases and J by 7 bases; unmatched bases: 13. Germline CDR1 is SGHRS and CDR2 is YFSETQ. In nucleotides, the CDR3 is TGCGCCAGCACCCTGCTTGGGACAGGGCAGATCGGGGAGCTGTTTTTT. Its translation: CASTLLGTGQIGELFF. The full variable domain, in which reference TRBV5-1 and TRBJ2-2 provide the parts outside the CDR3, is KAGVTQTPRYLIKTRGQQVTLSCSPISGHRSVSWYQQTPGQGLQFLFEYFSETQRNKGNFPGRFSGRQFSNSRSEMNVSTLELGDSALYLCASTLLGTGQIGELFFGEGSRLTVL.

The rearrangement uses TRBV6-1 and TRBJ2-1, with D tentatively TRBD2 (6 bases). Trimming took 3 bases from V and 8 from J, leaving 11 bases between them. Germline V gene sequence: CDR1 MNHNS, CDR2 SASEGT. The CDR3 is made up of 13 amino acids. This chain's CDR3 is CASSEGTHDEQFF. The CDR3 nucleotides read TGTGCCAGCAGTGAGGGGACTCACGATGAGCAGTTCTTC.

This clone was seen only a few times. J is TRBJ2-1 and V is TRBV25-1; TRBD2 agrees at 11 bases. Germline V lookup: CDR1 MGHDK, CDR2 SYGVNS. With V trimmed by 2 bases and J by 3 bases, 0 bases remained unmatched. The length of the CDR3 is 15 residues. The CDR3 DNA follows: TGTGCCAGCAGTGAACTAGCGGGGGGCTACAATGAGCAGTTCTTC. Translation gives CASSELAGGYNEQFF.

Only a few counts were recorded for this clone. J is TRBJ2-7 and V is TRBV19; 10 nucleotides align to TRBD1. This CDR3 has 17 amino acids. The germline V gene encodes CDR1 LNHDA and CDR2 SQIVND (reference sequence). Trimming cost V 7 bases and J 0 bases; bases outside gene matches: 12. In DNA form, the CDR3 reads TGTGCCAGTATCTCCGGGACAGGGGAAATCAACTCCTACGAGCAGTACGTC. It specifies CASISGTGEINSYEQYV.

This clone was counted once. V and J are TRBV4-2 and TRBJ1-2; the D is unclear. CDR1 is LGHNA, CDR2 YNFKEQ, per germline. V was cut by 5 bases and J by 8 bases, with 27 bases left in between. This CDR3 has 17 residues. CDR3 sequence reads: CASSSFPRTDYFGGYTF. In DNA form, the CDR3 reads TGTGCCAGCAGCTCGTTTCCCCGCACCGATTATTTCGGGGGCTACACCTTC.

This chain connects TRBV18 to TRBJ2-7, with TRBD2 identical over 11 bases. Germline assignment: CDR1 KGHSH and CDR2 LQKENI. J lost 3 bases, V lost 6 bases, and 7 bases had no gene match. This CDR3 comprises 15 residues. As DNA, the CDR3 is TGTGCCAGCTCGTTCCGACTAGCGGGAAACTACGAGCAGTACGTC. Its translation: CASSFRLAGNYEQYV.

The J gene is TRBJ2-3, the V gene TRBV7-3; no definite D call. V was cut by 5 bases and J by 0 bases, with 15 bases left in between. Germline CDR1 is SGHTA and CDR2 is FQGTGA. The CDR3 length is 16 residues. The CDR3 sequence: CASSATMVISTDTQYF. In DNA form, the CDR3 reads TGTGCCAGCAGCGCCACCATGGTAATAAGCACAGATACGCAGTATTTT.

V usage is TRBV15 and J usage is TRBJ1-1, with unresolved D. V lost 0 bases to trimming and J lost 7 bases, with 12 bases between them. Germline CDR1 LNHNV, CDR2 YYDKDF (reference sequence). The CDR3 spans 14 residues. The CDR3 protein is CATSRDRAGREAFF. The CDR3 region has the DNA TGTGCCACCAGCAGAGATAGGGCAGGCCGTGAAGCTTTCTTT.

The chain has TRBV7-2 and TRBJ2-1; D might be TRBD2 (6 bases). Germline-derived CDR1 and CDR2 are SGHTA and FQGNSA. V dropped 5 bases and J dropped 6 bases, with 17 bases sitting between them. This CDR3 is built from 15 residues. CDR3 residues: CASSPDISGINEQFF. In nucleotides, the CDR3 is TGTGCCAGCAGCCCCGATATTAGCGGCATCAATGAGCAGTTCTTC.

This rearrangement joins TRBV7-2 to TRBJ2-3, with D hard to call. The CDR3 runs to 13 residues. V shed 4 bases and J shed 4 bases, with 9 bases lying between them. Germline V gene lookup returns CDR1 SGHTA and CDR2 FQGNSA. CDR3 DNA sequence: TGTGCCAGCAGCTCGAATCGAGCAGATACGCAGTATTTT. Translated: CASSSNRADTQYF.

The V gene is TRBV6-1, the J gene TRBJ1-1; D not certain. Trimming took off 7 bases at V and 3 bases at J, with 12 bases between the two ends. The CDR3 is made up of 13 amino acids. The germline gives CDR1 MNHNS, CDR2 SASEGT. The CDR3 protein is CASKISRDTEAFF. CDR3 DNA: TGTGCCAGCAAGATCAGTAGGGACACTGAAGCTTTCTTT.

The J gene is TRBJ1-1, the V gene TRBV5-5; D gene uncertain. CDR3 length equals 13 residues. Germline V gene lookup returns CDR1 SGHKS and CDR2 YYEKEE (reference sequence). Trimming left V 4 bases short and J 8 bases short, with 15 bases between. CDR3: CASSLKATSEAFF. DNA for the CDR3: TGTGCCAGCAGCCTGAAAGCCACGTCGGAAGCTTTCTTT.

This clone was detected a few times. The chain is built from TRBV18 and TRBJ1-1, with 7 nucleotides matching TRBD1. CDR3 length equals 15 residues. The germline CDR1 and CDR2 sequences are KGHSH and LQKENI. J lost 1 base, V lost 3 bases, and 5 bases had no gene match. The DNA of the CDR3 is TGTGCCAGCTCACCCGACAGGGCCCCGAACACTGAAGCTTTCTTT. This translates into CASSPDRAPNTEAFF. Using reference TRBV18 and TRBJ1-1 for the parts outside the CDR3, the full variable domain is NAGVMQNPRHLVRRRGQEARLRCSPMKGHSHVYWYRQLPEEGLKFMVYLQKENIIDESGMPKERFSAEFPKEGPSILRIQQVVRGDSAAYFCASSPDRAPNTEAFFGQGTRLTVV.

The V call is TRBV2, the J call TRBJ1-6, with D possibly matching TRBD1 (5 bases). Trimming left V 7 bases short and J 2 bases short, with 12 bases between. The V gene's germline CDR1 is SNHLY and CDR2 FYNNEI. The CDR3 runs to 15 residues. The CDR3 DNA reads TGTGCCAGCATCTGGGACTCCCCCTATAATTCACCCCTCCACTTT. Its protein is CASIWDSPYNSPLHF.

The chain joins TRBV7-9 to TRBJ1-1; no definite D call. Trimming cost V 3 bases and J 11 bases, with 19 bases left between them. The CDR3 sequence is 14 residues long. Looked up from germline, CDR1 is SEHNR and CDR2 is FQNEAQ (reference sequence). CDR3 in DNA: TGTGCCAGCAGCTTCCTCAACCAGGAAGGTTACGCTTTCTTT. Residues: CASSFLNQEGYAFF.

V usage is TRBV11-2 and J usage is TRBJ2-2, with TRBD1 matching over 8 bases. CDR3 length: 14 residues. Germline V lookup: CDR1 SGHAT, CDR2 FQNNGV. With 3 bases clipped from V and 7 bases from J, the junction kept 4 bases outside the gene matches. For the CDR3, the DNA is TGTGCCAGCAGCTTCAGTGACAGGGGCGGGGAGCTGTTTTTT. Its translation: CASSFSDRGGELFF.

V is TRBV20-1 and J is TRBJ2-5; a weak D match, TRBD2 (6 bases). The J call may be faulty, since TRBJ2-7 better matches the DNA end. Per the germline V gene, CDR1 is DFQATT and CDR2 is SNEGSKA (reference sequence). The CDR3 contains 11 residues. The CDR3 here is CSASRGYEQYF. The DNA for the CDR3 is TGCAGTGCTAGTCGGGGGTACGAGCAGTACTTC.

This clone was observed a handful of times. This chain uses TRBV5-1 with TRBJ2-7; TRBD2 agrees at 9 bases. Unmatched junction bases numbered 31, after V lost 3 bases and J lost 3 bases. The CDR3 spans 23 residues. Germline V CDR1 and CDR2: SGHRS, YFSETQ. CDR3 DNA sequence: TGCGCCAGCAGCTCCGACCTGGGCCCCGGGAGGCTAGCGGGAAAGTCTGGAAACTACGAGCAGTACGTC. The encoded protein is CASSSDLGPGRLAGKSGNYEQYV.

The rearrangement uses TRBV10-2 and TRBJ2-7; 12 positions agree with TRBD1. V shed 1 base, J shed 2 bases, and the junction held 9 bases outside the gene matches. Germline CDR1 WSHSY, CDR2 SAAADI. The CDR3 runs to 18 residues. The CDR3 bases are TGCGCCAGCAGTGAGTTCGGGACAGGGGGCAAACTTACCTACGAGCAGTACGTC. This codes for CASSEFGTGGKLTYEQYV.

The sample holds one count of this clone. This chain links TRBV7-2 with TRBJ2-1; 9 bases match TRBD2. V was clipped by 2 bases and J by 4 bases; unmatched bases: 3. CDR3 length: 15 residues. From germline, CDR1 is SGHTA and CDR2 FQGNSA. The CDR3 DNA is TGTGCCAGCAGCTTACTAGCGGGAAGTTACAATGAGCAGTTCTTC. It codes for CASSLLAGSYNEQFF.

This clone was seen only a few times. The V and J genes are TRBV30 and TRBJ2-7; D might be TRBD2 (6 bases). V dropped 6 bases and J dropped 7 bases, with 19 bases sitting between them. This CDR3 is 13 amino acids long. Per germline, CDR1 GTSNPN and CDR2 SVGIG (reference sequence). The CDR3 DNA follows: TGTGCCTGTGGTCGGGACTGGGGCGGTGAGCAGTACGTC. Residues: CACGRDWGGEQYV.